This T cell receptor beta chain was recovered during a study of somatic mutations in cytotoxic T cells in rheumatoid arthritis. In the study overall: Blood samples of roughly 33 ml were drawn from patients (in EDTA) right after diagnosis and before any treatment. General study results and limits: A largest CD8+ clone above 20% of CD8+ cells occurred in about an eighth of the roughly 60 patients. Slight underrepresentation of TRBV07 in rheumatoid arthritis patients was not adjusted for multiple comparisons.

Concerning this clone: Its target is not known.

Original processing notes: Matches were rare between published virus-specific TCRB sequences and patient CD8+ clones exceeding 1%. Measured with immunoSEQ multiplex PCR; TCRdb has only the in-frame clones, and not every one. V and J calls and clone size follow that table, whereas D and trimming were derived from the DNA. The sample lists over 15,000 clones, around 80% occurring once. The V gene's germline CDR1 is SGHRS and CDR2 YFSETQ. V trimming: 4 bases; J trimming: 7 bases; junction bases outside the gene matches: 14. The CDR3 totals 16 residues. Sequencing was performed on CD8+ T cells sorted from blood. This sequence was found in an adult with rheumatoid arthritis. This chain connects TRBV5-1 to TRBJ2-1, with 7 positions matching TRBD2. This CDR3 reads CASSLPHYGRENEQFF. The CDR3 nucleotides read TGCGCCAGCAGCCTGCCGCATTATGGGCGGGAGAATGAGCAGTTCTTC. Complete variable domain (other parts from reference TRBV5-1 and TRBJ2-1): KAGVTQTPRYLIKTRGQQVTLSCSPISGHRSVSWYQQTPGQGLQFLFEYFSETQRNKGNFPGRFSGRQFSNSRSEMNVSTLELGDSALYLCASSLPHYGRENEQFFGPGTRLTVL.